Sequencing of this TCR beta chain was carried out in a study of blood T cell repertoires in COVID-19. Method: immunoSEQ multiplex PCR; TCRdb's copy keeps in-frame clones and lacks some. This sample has 200,000 to 250,000 clones, with 87% found just once. This CDR3 is 15 amino acids long. J lost 5 bases, V lost 7 bases, and 7 bases had no gene match. The germline V gene encodes CDR1 LNHDA and CDR2 SQIVND (reference sequence). This clonotype was sampled from a man aged 30-40 years who had recovered from COVID-19. Material for sequencing was PBMCs or T cells enriched from blood (not recorded which). The rearrangement links TRBV19 to TRBJ2-1; the match to TRBD2 covers 11 bases. The DNA of the CDR3 is TGTGCCAGTAAACCCCTAGCGGGGGGTAACAATGAGCAGTTCTTC. Amino acid sequence: CASKPLAGGNNEQFF. The whole variable domain, remainder taken from reference TRBV19 and TRBJ2-1, is DGGITQSPKYLFRKEGQNVTLSCEQNLNHDAMYWYRQDPGQGLRLIYYSQIVNDFQKGDIAEGYSVSREKKESFPLTVTSAQKNPTAFYLCASKPLAGGNNEQFFGPGTRLTVL.